This TCR beta chain is from a study of response to subunit inactivated influenza vaccine. General observations from the study: The study's authors posited that every seasonal influenza vaccination enlists few new T cells.

Germline loops: CDR1 LGHDT, CDR2 YNNKEL (reference sequence). The CDR3 length is 15 residues. The V gene lost 4 bases and the J gene lost 5 bases, with 18 bases spanning the gap. On this clonotype: Antigen specificity is unknown.

TCRdb processed the RT-PCR reads anew with MiXCR; each CDR3 protein has one entry. The sample has 630,000 or so distinct CDR3 sequences, about a sixth seen once. The sample consisted of PBMCs from blood, taken 12 days after vaccination. The source is a man aged 50-59 years who received an inactivated influenza vaccine. The chain carries TRBV3-1 and TRBJ2-7; unclear D gene. CDR3 DNA: TGTGCCAGCAGCCCCGGGCAGGTTGCTCGGAACGAGCAGTACTTC. It yields the protein CASSPGQVARNEQYF.